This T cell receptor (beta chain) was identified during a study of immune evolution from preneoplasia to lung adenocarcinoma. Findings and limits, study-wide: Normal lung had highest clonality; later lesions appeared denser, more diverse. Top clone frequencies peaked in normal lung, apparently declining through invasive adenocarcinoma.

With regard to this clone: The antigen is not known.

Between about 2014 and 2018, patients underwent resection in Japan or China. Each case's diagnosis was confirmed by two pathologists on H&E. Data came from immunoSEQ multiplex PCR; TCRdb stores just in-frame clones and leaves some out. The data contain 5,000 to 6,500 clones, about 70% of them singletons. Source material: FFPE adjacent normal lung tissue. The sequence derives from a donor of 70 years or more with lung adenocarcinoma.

The CDR3 DNA reads TGTGCCAGCAGCCCCTGGGGGGGCCAGGACGAGCAGTACTTC. Protein product: CASSPWGGQDEQYF. The chain joins TRBV5-6 to TRBJ2-7; TRBD2 is a possible D gene (7 bases). Trimming left V 4 bases short and J 5 bases short, with 16 bases between. The CDR3 extends over 14 amino acids. The germline CDR1 and CDR2 sequences are SGHDT and YYEEEE. The full variable domain, with the rest looked up from reference TRBV5-6 and TRBJ2-7, is DAGVTQSPTHLIKTRGQQVTLRCSPKSGHDTVSWYQQALGQGPQFIFQYYEEEERQRGNFPDRFSGHQFPNYSSELNVNALLLGDSALYLCASSPWGGQDEQYFGPGTRLTVT.